Sequencing of this TCR beta chain was carried out in a study of radiotherapy plus CTLA-4 blockade in lung cancer. General study points: An expansion of tumor-derived TCR clones occurred in blood after radiotherapy plus ipilimumab. Early clonal dynamics of blood T cells, together with interferon-beta, were reported as the best response predictor.

Some clones are missing from TCRdb's copy, which holds only in-frame ones; the method was immunoSEQ multiplex PCR. The sample shows tens of thousands of clones, about 85% of them seen only once. Chemo-refractory metastatic non-small-cell lung cancer patients were treated with focal radiation plus CTLA-4 blockade with ipilimumab. Per germline, CDR1 SGHKS and CDR2 YYEKEE (reference sequence). V dropped 1 base and J dropped 2; count of bases not matched to a gene: 6. The CDR3 loop spans 17 amino acids. On this clone: The antigen remains unidentified.

The clonotype comes from a human donor with non-small cell lung cancer who had a complete response to radiotherapy plus ipilimumab. This specimen was peripheral blood, taken from a patient treated with radiotherapy plus ipilimumab. V usage is TRBV5-5 and J usage is TRBJ2-1, with 10 bases identical to TRBD2. This chain's CDR3 is CASSLSLAGAPYNEQFF. The CDR3, as DNA: TGTGCCAGCAGCTTGTCGCTAGCGGGAGCACCCTACAATGAGCAGTTCTTC.